These 15 T cell receptor beta chains were all obtained from the same sample, sequenced in a study of T cell repertoires in cytomegalovirus infection (dated by TCRdb to the late 2010s). The sequencer listed for this sample is Illumina HiSeq 1500. TCRdb itself trimmed the public reads at Q25 with fastp, ran MiXCR and retained productive beta chains. Each entry merges the rows of one CDR3 protein and shows their most common DNA and genes. The sample data list about 300,000 distinct CDR3 sequences, and around 10% of these were observed just once. The ten largest clones represent approximately 2.3% of the sample. The specimen sequenced was PBMCs. The receptors originated from a human donor in good health (CMV status not recorded). Some clones in this sample may be carry-over from other donors' samples.

This clonotype was counted at least ten times. The chain joins TRBV5-5 to TRBJ1-1, with no clear D. CDR1 SGHKS and CDR2 YYEKEE come from the germline V gene (reference sequence). This CDR3 has 14 amino acids. V was pared by 4 bases and J by 4 bases, with 14 bases between. This CDR3 is CASSHHGPGTEAFF. CDR3 DNA sequence: TGTGCCAGCAGCCACCACGGGCCGGGCACTGAAGCTTTCTTT.

In its sample, this clonotype was seen many times. This chain uses TRBV10-3 with TRBJ2-2; 8 bases align to TRBD1. CDR3 length: 14 residues. Per the germline V gene, CDR1 is ENHRY and CDR2 is SYGVKD. V trimming: 8 bases; J trimming: 5 bases; junction bases outside the gene matches: 7. CDR3 DNA: TGTGCCATCTGGCAGGGGGCAGATACCGGGGAGCTGTTTTTT. Encoded protein: CAIWQGADTGELFF.

This clonotype was detected many times. The V call is TRBV4-1, the J call TRBJ2-3, with 7 positions matching TRBD1. Per the germline V gene, CDR1 is MGHRA and CDR2 is YSYEKL. This CDR3 spans 15 amino acids. With V trimmed by 2 bases and J by 4 bases, 6 bases remained unmatched. CDR3 loop: CASSQIQGTPDTQYF. CDR3 nucleotides: TGCGCCAGCAGCCAAATACAGGGGACCCCAGATACGCAGTATTTT.

This clonotype has a count of ten or more. V is TRBV11-2 and J is TRBJ2-3; D may match TRBD1 or TRBD2 (6 bases each). The CDR3 length is 18 residues. V was pared by 1 base and J by 2 bases, with 19 bases between. From germline, CDR1 is SGHAT and CDR2 FQNNGV. The CDR3 region is CASSLGRGRGLYTDTQYF. In nucleotides, the CDR3 is TGTGCCAGCAGCTTAGGCCGGGGGCGGGGCTTATACACAGATACGCAGTATTTT.

The chain combines TRBV6-2 or TRBV6-3 with TRBJ2-1; a weak D match, TRBD1 (6 bases). Trimming stripped 4 bases from V and 3 bases from J, with 13 bases between. The CDR3 is 15 amino acids. Germline V gene sequence: CDR1 MNHEY, CDR2 SVGEGT. The CDR3 sequence is CASSSHRAVYNEQFF. DNA for the CDR3: TGTGCCAGCAGTTCCCACAGGGCGGTCTACAATGAGCAGTTCTTC.

This clonotype came up many times. V gene TRBV7-8 combines with J gene TRBJ2-5; possibly TRBD1 or TRBD2 for D (6 bases each). Germline-derived CDR1 and CDR2 are SGHVS and FQNEAQ. This CDR3 is built from 16 residues. Trimming cost V 2 bases and J 4 bases, with 17 bases left between them. The CDR3 is CASSLSVTGAGETQYF. CDR3 nucleotides: TGTGCCAGCAGCTTAAGCGTCACGGGGGCGGGAGAGACCCAGTACTTC. Full variable domain (remainder filled in from reference TRBV7-8 and TRBJ2-5): GAGVSQSPRYKVAKRGQDVALRCDPISGHVSLFWYQQALGQGPEFLTYFQNEAQLDKSGLPSDRFFAERPEGSVSTLKIQRTQQEDSAVYLCASSLSVTGAGETQYFGPGTRLLVL.

As regards this clonotype: A read error may be the cause here, since a much bigger clone is one base away. The chain links TRBV5-5 to TRBJ2-5, with 9 bases lining up with TRBD1. With V trimmed by 4 bases and J by 6 bases, 13 bases remained unmatched. The CDR3 covers 16 residues. Germline-derived CDR1 and CDR2 are SGHKS and YYEKEE (reference sequence). The CDR3: CASSIGGTGLGKTQYF. CDR3 in DNA: TGTGCCAGCAGCATCGGTGGGACAGGGCTGGGGAAGACCCAGTACTTC.

This clonotype was seen repeatedly, ten times or more. This rearrangement joins TRBV2 to TRBJ2-4; the D gene is possibly TRBD2 (7 bases). V was cut by 5 bases and J by 1 base, with 12 bases left in between. Germline loops: CDR1 SNHLY, CDR2 FYNNEI. This CDR3 has 15 residues. CDR3 coding DNA: TGTGCCAGCAGTACCCGGGGGGCGGCCAAAAACATTCAGTACTTC. This gives the protein CASSTRGAAKNIQYF.

This clonotype occurred once. The chain carries TRBV20-1 and TRBJ2-3, with D perhaps TRBD2 (5 bases). CDR3 size: 16 residues. Germline V CDR1 and CDR2: DFQATT, SNEGSKA (reference sequence). With 2 bases removed from V and 4 bases from J, the gap between germline ends came to 19 bases. CDR3 nucleotides: TGCAGTGCTAGACCCTCGAGAGGGCCGTTCCCAGATACGCAGTATTTT. Residues: CSARPSRGPFPDTQYF.

This clonotype has ten or more counts. The V call is TRBV6-1, the J call TRBJ2-3, with D tentatively TRBD2 (6 bases). CDR1 is MNHNS, CDR2 SASEGT, per germline. This CDR3 has 16 residues. Trimming left V 5 bases short and J 5 bases short, with 20 bases between. The CDR3 here is CASSYSGTSGVDTQYF. The CDR3 DNA reads as TGTGCCAGCAGTTATTCCGGGACTTCGGGGGTAGATACGCAGTATTTT.

On this clonotype: This may stem from a read error, because a much larger clone lies one nucleotide away. The chain has TRBV20-1 and TRBJ2-3; D possibly corresponds to TRBD2 (5 bases). The CDR3 runs to 15 residues. The germline V gene encodes CDR1 DFQATT and CDR2 SNEGSKA (reference sequence). The ends were cut back, 6 bases at V and 3 bases at J, with 19 bases in the middle. CDR3 protein: CSALNRRKGTDTQYF. Here the CDR3 DNA reads TGCAGTGCCCTAAACCGGAGGAAAGGAACAGATACGCAGTATTTT.

With respect to this clonotype: A much larger clone differs from this one at a single base, so this may be a read error. The V call is TRBV5-1, the J call TRBJ1-1, with unresolved D. This CDR3 comprises 15 residues. The germline V gene encodes CDR1 SGHRS and CDR2 YFSETQ. The V end lost 4 bases, the J end lost 0 bases, and 13 bases lay between the germline ends. The CDR3 protein is CASSLERDVNTEAFF. CDR3 nucleotide sequence: TGCGCCAGCAGCCTGGAGAGAGACGTGAACACTGAAGCTTTCTTT.

As regards this clonotype: It may be a read error: a sequence one base away is much more abundant. The genes are TRBV6-1 and TRBJ1-4; D not certain. Germline V gene data show CDR1 as MNHNS and CDR2 as SASEGT. CDR3 size: 15 residues. V was pared by 1 base and J by 0 bases, with 6 bases between. The chain's CDR3 is CASSEVISTNEKLFF. The CDR3 DNA reads TGTGCCAGCAGTGAAGTGATCTCAACTAATGAAAAACTGTTTTTT.

In its sample, this clonotype was seen many times. The CDR3 nucleotides are TGTGCCAGTAAACCGGGACAGGGGAACGCTGGGGCCAACGTCCTGACTTTC. This codes for CASKPGQGNAGANVLTF. The chain links TRBV19 to TRBJ2-6; 10 nucleotides match TRBD1. J lost 2 bases, V lost 7 bases, and 8 bases had no gene match. The CDR3 contains 17 residues. CDR1 is LNHDA and CDR2 is SQIVND in the germline V gene (reference sequence). The entire variable domain, with the rest obtained from reference TRBV19 and TRBJ2-6, is as follows: DGGITQSPKYLFRKEGQNVTLSCEQNLNHDAMYWYRQDPGQGLRLIYYSQIVNDFQKGDIAEGYSVSREKKESFPLTVTSAQKNPTAFYLCASKPGQGNAGANVLTFGAGSRLTVL.

This clonotype was counted at least ten times. V gene TRBV28 combines with J gene TRBJ1-1; no clear D gene. The CDR3 covers 13 residues. V was cut by 1 base and J by 10 bases, with 13 bases left in between. The germline gives CDR1 MDHEN, CDR2 SYDVKM. In DNA, the CDR3 is TGTGCCAGCAGTTTATTCGAGGGAACGACAGCTTTCTTT. It translates to CASSLFEGTTAFF.